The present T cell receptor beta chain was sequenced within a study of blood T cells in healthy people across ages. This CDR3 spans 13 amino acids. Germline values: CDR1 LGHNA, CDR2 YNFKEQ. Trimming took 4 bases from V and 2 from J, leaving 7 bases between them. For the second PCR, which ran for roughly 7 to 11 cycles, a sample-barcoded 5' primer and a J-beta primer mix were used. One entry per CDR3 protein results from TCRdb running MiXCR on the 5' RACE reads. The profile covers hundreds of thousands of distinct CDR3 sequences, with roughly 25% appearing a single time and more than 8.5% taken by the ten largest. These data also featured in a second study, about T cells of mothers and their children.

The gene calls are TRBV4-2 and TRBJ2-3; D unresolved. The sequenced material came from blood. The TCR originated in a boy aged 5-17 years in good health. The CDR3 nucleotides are TGTGCCAGCAGCCCGAGGTTCACAGATACGCAGTATTTT. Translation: CASSPRFTDTQYF.